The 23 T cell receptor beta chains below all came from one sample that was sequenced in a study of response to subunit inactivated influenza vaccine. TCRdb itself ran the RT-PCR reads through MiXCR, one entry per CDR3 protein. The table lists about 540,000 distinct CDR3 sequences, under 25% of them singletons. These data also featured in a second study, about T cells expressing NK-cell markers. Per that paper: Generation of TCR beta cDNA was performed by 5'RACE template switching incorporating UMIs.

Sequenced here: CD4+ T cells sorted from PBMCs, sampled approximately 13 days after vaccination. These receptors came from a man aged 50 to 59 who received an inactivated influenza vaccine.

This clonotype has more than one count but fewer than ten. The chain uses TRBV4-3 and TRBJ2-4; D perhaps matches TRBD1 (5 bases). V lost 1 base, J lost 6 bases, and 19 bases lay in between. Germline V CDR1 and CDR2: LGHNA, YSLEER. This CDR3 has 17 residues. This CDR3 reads CASSQVNGPGQGNIQYF. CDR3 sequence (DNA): TGCGCCAGCAGCCAAGTGAACGGACCGGGTCAGGGAAACATTCAGTACTTC.

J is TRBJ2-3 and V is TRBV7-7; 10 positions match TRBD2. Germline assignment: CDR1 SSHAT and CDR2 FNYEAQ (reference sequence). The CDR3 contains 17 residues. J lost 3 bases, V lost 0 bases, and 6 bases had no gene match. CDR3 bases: TGTGCCAGCAGCTTAGCGATAGCGGGAGGAAAAACAGATACGCAGTATTTT. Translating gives CASSLAIAGGKTDTQYF.

The CDR3 DNA sequence: TGCAGCGTTGAAGGCCTATCGGACTTCCGAGAGACCCAGTACTTC. Residues: CSVEGLSDFRETQYF. The rearrangement links TRBV29-1 to TRBJ2-5; TRBD2 might be the D (5 bases). V was pared by 1 base and J by 4 bases, with 16 bases between. Germline V gene sequence: CDR1 SQVTM, CDR2 ANQGSEA. The CDR3 has 15 residues.

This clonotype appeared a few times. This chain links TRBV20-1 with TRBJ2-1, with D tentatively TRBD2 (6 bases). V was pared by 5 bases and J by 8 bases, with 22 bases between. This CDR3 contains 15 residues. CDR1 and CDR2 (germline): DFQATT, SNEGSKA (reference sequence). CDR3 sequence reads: CSAAPTRAWGDEQFF. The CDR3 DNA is TGCAGTGCTGCACCAACTAGAGCGTGGGGGGATGAGCAGTTCTTC.

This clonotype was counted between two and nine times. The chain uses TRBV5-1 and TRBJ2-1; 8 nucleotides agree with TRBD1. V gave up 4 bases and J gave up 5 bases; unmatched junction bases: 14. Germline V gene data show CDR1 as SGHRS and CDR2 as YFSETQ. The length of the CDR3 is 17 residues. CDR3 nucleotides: TGCGCCAGCAGCAAGAAGTTCCCGGGACAGGCGCACAATGAGCAGTTCTTC. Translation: CASSKKFPGQAHNEQFF.

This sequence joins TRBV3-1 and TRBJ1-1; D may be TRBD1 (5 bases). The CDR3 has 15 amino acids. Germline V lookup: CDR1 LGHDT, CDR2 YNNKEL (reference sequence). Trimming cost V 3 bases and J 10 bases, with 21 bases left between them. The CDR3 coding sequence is TGTGCCAGCAGCCAGTGGGCAGCGATAGGGGAGGGAGCTTTCTTT. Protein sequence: CASSQWAAIGEGAFF.

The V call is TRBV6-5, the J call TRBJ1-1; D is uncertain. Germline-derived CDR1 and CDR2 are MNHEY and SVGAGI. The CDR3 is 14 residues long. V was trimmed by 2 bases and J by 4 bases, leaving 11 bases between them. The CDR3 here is CASSYAGSGTEAFF. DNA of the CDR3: TGTGCCAGCAGTTACGCGGGGTCGGGCACTGAAGCTTTCTTT.

CDR3 amino acids: CASSPAGGSETQYF. The CDR3 DNA is TGTGCCAGCAGCCCAGCGGGAGGATCAGAGACCCAGTACTTC. The chain combines TRBV3-1 with TRBJ2-5, with 9 nucleotides matching TRBD2. V was clipped by 4 bases and J by 4 bases; unmatched bases: 4. This CDR3 comprises 14 residues. Germline V lookup: CDR1 LGHDT, CDR2 YNNKEL (reference sequence).

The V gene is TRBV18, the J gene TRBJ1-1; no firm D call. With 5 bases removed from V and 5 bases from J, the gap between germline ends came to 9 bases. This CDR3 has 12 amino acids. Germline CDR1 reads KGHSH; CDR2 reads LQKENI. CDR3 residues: CASSYGRTEAFF. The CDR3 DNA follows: TGTGCCAGCTCATACGGTAGGACTGAAGCTTTCTTT.

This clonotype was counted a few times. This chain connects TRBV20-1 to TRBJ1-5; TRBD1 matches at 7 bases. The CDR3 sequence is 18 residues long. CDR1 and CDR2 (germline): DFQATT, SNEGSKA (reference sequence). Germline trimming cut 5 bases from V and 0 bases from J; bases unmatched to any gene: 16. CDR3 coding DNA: TGCAGTGCTCAGGGGCGGACAGGTCATTCGAATAGCAATCAGCCCCAGCATTTT. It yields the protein CSAQGRTGHSNSNQPQHF.

CDR3 nucleotides: TGTGCCAGCAGTGGTAGTCAGCCCCAGCATTTT. It translates to CASSGSQPQHF. The gene calls are TRBV6-1 and TRBJ1-5; no reliable D call. Germline V gene lookup returns CDR1 MNHNS and CDR2 SASEGT. CDR3 size: 11 residues. Trimming shortened V by 4 bases and J by 6 bases, and 4 bases separated the two germline ends.

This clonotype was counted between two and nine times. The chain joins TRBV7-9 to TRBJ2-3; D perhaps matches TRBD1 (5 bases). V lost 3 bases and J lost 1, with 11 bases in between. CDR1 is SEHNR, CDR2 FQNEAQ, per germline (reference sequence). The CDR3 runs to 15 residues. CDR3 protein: CASSLRQIGTDTQYF. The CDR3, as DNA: TGTGCCAGCAGCTTGAGACAGATAGGCACAGATACGCAGTATTTT.

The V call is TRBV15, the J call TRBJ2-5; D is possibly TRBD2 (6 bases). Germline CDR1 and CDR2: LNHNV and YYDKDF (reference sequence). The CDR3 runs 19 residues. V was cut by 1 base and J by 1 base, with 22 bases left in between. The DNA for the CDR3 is TGTGCCACCAGCAGAGGCGGTAAGGGAGCGGGTGAGCTCCAAGAGACCCAGTACTTC. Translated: CATSRGGKGAGELQETQYF.

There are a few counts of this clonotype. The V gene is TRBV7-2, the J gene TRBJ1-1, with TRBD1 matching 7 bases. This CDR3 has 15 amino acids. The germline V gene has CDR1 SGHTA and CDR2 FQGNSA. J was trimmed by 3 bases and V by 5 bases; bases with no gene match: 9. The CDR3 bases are TGTGCCAGCAGCCCCATACCGGGACAGTACACTGAAGCTTTCTTT. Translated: CASSPIPGQYTEAFF.

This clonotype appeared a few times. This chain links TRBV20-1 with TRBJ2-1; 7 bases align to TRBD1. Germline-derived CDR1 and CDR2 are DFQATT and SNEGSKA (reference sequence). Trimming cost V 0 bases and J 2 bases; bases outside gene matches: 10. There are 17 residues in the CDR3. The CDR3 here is CSARDPSAGQAYNEQFF. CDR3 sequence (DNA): TGCAGTGCTAGAGATCCTTCCGCAGGACAGGCCTACAATGAGCAGTTCTTC.

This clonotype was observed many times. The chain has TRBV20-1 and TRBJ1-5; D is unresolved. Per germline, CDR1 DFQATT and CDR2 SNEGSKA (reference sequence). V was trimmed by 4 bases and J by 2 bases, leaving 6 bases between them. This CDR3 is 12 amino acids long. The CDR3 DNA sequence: TGCAGTGCTAAAGGAGGCAATCAGCCCCAGCATTTT. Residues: CSAKGGNQPQHF.

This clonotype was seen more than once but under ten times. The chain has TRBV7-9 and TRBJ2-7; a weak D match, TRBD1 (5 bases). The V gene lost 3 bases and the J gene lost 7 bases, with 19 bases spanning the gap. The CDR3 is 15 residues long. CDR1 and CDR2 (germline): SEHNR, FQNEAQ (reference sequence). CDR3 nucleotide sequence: TGTGCCAGCAGCTTGAACAAACAGGTGAAACCTGAGCAGTACTTC. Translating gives CASSLNKQVKPEQYF.

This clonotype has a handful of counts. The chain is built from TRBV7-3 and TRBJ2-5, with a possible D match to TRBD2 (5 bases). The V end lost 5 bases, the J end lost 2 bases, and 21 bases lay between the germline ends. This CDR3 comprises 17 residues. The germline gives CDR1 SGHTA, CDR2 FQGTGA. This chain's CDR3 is CASSREGPGSFQETQYF. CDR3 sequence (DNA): TGTGCCAGCAGCAGAGAGGGCCCGGGGTCATTTCAAGAGACCCAGTACTTC.

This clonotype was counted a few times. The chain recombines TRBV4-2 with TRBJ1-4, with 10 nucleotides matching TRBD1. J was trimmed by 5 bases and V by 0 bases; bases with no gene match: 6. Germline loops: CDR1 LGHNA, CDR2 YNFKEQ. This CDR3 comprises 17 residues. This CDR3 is CASSQETGGTWNEKLFF. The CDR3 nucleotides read TGTGCCAGCAGCCAAGAGACAGGGGGCACATGGAATGAAAAACTGTTTTTT.

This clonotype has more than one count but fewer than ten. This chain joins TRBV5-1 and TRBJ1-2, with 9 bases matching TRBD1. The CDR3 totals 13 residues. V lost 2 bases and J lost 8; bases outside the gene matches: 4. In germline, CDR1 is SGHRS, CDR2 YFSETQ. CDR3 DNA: TGCGCCAGCAGCTTACAGGGGGCGCGGGGCTACACCTTC. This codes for CASSLQGARGYTF.

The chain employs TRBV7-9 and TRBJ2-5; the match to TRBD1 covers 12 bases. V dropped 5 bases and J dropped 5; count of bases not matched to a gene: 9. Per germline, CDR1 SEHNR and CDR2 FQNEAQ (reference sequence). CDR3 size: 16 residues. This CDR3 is CASSSSGQGAAETQYF. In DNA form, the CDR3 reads TGTGCCAGCAGCAGCTCGGGACAGGGGGCTGCGGAGACCCAGTACTTC.

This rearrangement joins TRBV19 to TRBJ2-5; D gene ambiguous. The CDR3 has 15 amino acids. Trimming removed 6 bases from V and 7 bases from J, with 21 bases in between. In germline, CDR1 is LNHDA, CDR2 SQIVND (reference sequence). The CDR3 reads CASSSVGGSLGTQYF. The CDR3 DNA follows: TGTGCCAGTAGCTCTGTCGGCGGAAGTCTGGGGACCCAGTACTTC.

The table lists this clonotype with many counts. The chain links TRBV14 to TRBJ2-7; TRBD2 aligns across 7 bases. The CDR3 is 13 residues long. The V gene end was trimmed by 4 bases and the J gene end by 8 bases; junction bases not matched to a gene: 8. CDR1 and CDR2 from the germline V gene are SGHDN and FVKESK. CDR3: CASSLGLPSKQYF. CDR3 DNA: TGTGCCAGCAGCCTGGGACTACCCTCCAAGCAGTACTTC.